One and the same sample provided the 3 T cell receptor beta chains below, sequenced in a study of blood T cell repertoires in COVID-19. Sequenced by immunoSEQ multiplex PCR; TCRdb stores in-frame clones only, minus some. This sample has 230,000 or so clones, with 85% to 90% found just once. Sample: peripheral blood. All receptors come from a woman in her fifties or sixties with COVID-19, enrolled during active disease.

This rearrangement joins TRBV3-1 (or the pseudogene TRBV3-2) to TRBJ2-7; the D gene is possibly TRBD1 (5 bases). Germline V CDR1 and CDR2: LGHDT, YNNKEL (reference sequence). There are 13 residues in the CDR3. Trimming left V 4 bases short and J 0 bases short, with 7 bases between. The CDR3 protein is CASSLQGSYEQYF. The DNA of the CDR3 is TGTGCCAGCAGCCTCCAGGGCTCCTACGAGCAGTACTTC.

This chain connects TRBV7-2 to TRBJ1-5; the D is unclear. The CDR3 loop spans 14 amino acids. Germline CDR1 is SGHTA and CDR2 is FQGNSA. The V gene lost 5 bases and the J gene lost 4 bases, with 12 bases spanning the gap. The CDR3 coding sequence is TGTGCCAGCAGCCCAGTGGGCCGAAATCAGCCCCAGCATTTT. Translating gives CASSPVGRNQPQHF.

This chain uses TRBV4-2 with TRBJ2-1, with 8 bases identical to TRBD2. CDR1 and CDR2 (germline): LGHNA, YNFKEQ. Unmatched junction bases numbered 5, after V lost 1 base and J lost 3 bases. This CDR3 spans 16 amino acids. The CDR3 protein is CASSQGDGGVYNEQFF. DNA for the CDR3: TGTGCCAGCAGCCAAGGGGACGGGGGGGTCTACAATGAGCAGTTCTTC.